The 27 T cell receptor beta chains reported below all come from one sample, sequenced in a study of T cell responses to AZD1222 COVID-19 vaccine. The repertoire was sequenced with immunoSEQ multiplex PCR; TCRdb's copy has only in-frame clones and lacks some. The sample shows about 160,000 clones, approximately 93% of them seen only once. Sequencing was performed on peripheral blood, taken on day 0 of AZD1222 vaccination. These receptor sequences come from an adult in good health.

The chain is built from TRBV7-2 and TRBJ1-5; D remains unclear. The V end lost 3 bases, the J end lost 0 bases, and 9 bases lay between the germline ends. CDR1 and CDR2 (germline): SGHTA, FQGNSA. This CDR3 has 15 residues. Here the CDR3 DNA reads TGTGCCAGCAGCTTCGGGGTAGGTAGCAATCAGCCCCAGCATTTT. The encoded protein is CASSFGVGSNQPQHF.

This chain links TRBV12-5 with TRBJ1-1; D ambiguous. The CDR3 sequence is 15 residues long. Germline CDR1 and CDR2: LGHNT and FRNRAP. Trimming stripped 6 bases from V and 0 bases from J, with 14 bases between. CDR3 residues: CASGPDTSLNTEAFF. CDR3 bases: TGTGCTAGTGGCCCCGACACAAGTCTGAACACTGAAGCTTTCTTT.

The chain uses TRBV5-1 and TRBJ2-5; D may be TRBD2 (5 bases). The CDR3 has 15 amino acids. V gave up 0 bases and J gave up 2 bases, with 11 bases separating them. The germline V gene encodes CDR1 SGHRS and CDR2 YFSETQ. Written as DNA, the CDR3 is TGCGCCAGCAGCTTGGCCTTGGGAGAACAAGAGACCCAGTACTTC. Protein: CASSLALGEQETQYF.

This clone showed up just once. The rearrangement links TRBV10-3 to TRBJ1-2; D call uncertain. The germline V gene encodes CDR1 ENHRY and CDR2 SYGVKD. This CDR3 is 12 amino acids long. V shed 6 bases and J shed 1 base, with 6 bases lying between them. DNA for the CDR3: TGTGCCATCAGCGGGATTAACTATGGCTACACCTTC. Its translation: CAISGINYGYTF.

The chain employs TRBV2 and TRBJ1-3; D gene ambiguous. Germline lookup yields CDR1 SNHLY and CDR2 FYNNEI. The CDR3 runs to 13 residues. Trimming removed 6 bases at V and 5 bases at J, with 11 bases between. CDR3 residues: CASRDTPRNTIYF. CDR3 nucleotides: TGTGCCAGCAGAGATACACCGCGAAACACCATATATTTT.

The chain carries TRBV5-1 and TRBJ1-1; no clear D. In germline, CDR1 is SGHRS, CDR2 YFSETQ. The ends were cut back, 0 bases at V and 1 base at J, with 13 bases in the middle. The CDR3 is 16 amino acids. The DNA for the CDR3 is TGCGCCAGCAGCTTGGGGGCAGGTACATGGAACACTGAAGCTTTCTTT. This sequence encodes CASSLGAGTWNTEAFF.

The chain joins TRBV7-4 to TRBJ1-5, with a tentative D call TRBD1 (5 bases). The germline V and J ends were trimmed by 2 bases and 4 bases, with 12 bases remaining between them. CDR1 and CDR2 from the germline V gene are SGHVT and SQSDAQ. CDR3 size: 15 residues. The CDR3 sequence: CASSLSARENQPQHF. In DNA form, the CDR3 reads TGTGCCAGCAGCTTATCCGCCAGGGAGAATCAGCCCCAGCATTTT.

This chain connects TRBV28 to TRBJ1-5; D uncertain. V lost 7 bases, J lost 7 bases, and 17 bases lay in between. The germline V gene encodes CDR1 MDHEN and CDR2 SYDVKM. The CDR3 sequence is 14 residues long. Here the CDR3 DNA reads TGTGCCAGCAAGGGAGGATCCCCGCTCCAGCCCCAGCATTTT. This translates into CASKGGSPLQPQHF. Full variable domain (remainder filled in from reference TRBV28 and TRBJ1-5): DVKVTQSSRYLVKRTGEKVFLECVQDMDHENMFWYRQDPGLGLRLIYFSYDVKMKEKGDIPEGYSVSREKKERFSLILESASTNQTSMYLCASKGGSPLQPQHFGDGTRLSIL.

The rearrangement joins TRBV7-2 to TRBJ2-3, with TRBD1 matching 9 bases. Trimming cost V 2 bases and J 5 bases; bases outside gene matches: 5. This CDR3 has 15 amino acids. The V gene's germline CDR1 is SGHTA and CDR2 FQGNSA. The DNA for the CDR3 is TGTGCCAGCAGCTTAAGGGGACAGGGAAGAGATACGCAGTATTTT. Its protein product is CASSLRGQGRDTQYF.

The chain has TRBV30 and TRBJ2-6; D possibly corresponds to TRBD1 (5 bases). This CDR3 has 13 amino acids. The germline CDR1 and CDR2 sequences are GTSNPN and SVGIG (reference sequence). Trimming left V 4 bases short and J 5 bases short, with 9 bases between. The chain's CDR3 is CAWTGSRANVLTF. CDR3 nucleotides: TGTGCCTGGACAGGGTCTAGGGCCAACGTCCTGACTTTC.

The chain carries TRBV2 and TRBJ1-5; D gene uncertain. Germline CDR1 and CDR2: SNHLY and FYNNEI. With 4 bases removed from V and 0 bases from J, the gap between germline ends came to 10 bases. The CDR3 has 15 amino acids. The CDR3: CASSGDVNSNQPQHF. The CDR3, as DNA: TGTGCCAGCAGTGGTGATGTGAATAGCAATCAGCCCCAGCATTTT.

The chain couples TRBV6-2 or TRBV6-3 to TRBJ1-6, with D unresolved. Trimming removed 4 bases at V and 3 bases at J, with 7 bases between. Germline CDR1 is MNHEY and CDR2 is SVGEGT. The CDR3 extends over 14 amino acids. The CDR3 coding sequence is TGTGCCAGCAGTTCGAGACTCTATAATTCACCCCTCCACTTT. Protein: CASSSRLYNSPLHF.

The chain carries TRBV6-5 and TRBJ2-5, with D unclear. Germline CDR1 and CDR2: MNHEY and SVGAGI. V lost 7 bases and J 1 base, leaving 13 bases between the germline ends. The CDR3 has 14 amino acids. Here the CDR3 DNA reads TGTGCCAGCATACCTGGAAGGTCCCAAGAGACCCAGTACTTC. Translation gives CASIPGRSQETQYF.

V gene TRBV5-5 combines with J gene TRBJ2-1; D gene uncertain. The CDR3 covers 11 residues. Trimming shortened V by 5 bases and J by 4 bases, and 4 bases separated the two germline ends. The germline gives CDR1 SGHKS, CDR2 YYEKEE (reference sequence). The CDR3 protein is CASSYYNEQFF. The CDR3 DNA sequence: TGTGCCAGCAGTTATTACAATGAGCAGTTCTTC.

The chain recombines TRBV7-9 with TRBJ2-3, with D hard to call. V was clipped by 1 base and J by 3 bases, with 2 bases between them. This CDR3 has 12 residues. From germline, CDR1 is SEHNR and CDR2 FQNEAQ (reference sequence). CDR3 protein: CASSLETDTQYF. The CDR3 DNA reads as TGTGCCAGCAGCTTAGAAACAGATACGCAGTATTTT. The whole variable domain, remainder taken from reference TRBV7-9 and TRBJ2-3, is DTGVSQNPRHKITKRGQNVTFRCDPISEHNRLYWYRQTLGQGPEFLTYFQNEAQLEKSRLLSDRFSAERPKGSFSTLEIQRTEQGDSAMYLCASSLETDTQYFGPGTRLTVL.

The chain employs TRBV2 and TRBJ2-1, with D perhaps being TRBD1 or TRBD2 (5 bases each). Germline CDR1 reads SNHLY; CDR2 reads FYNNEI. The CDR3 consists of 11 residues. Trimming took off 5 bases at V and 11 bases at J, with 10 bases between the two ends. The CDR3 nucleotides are TGTGCCAGCAGTCCCGGGACCCAGCAGTTCTTC. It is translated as CASSPGTQQFF. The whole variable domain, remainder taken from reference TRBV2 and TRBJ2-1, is EPEVTQTPSHQVTQMGQEVILRCVPISNHLYFYWYRQILGQKVEFLVSFYNNEISEKSEIFDDQFSVERPDGSNFTLKIRSTKLEDSAMYFCASSPGTQQFFGPGTRLTVL.

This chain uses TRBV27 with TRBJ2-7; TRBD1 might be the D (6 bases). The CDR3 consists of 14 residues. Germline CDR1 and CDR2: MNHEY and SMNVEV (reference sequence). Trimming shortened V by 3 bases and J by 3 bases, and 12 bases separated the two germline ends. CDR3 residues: CASSFNGQRYEQYF. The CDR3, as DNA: TGTGCCAGCAGTTTTAACGGACAGCGCTACGAGCAGTACTTC.

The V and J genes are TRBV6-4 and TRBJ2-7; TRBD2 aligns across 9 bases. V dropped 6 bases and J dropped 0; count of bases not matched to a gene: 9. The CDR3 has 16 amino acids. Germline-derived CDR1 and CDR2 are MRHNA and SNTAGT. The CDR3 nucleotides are TGTGCCAGCAGCGCCCAGCGGGGGGTATTCTCCTACGAGCAGTACTTC. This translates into CASSAQRGVFSYEQYF.

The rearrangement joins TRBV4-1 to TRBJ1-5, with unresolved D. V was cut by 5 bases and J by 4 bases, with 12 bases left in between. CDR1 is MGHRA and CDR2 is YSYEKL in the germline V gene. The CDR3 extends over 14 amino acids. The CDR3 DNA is TGCGCCAGCAGCTCAAGAACTGGGAATCAGCCCCAGCATTTT. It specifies CASSSRTGNQPQHF.

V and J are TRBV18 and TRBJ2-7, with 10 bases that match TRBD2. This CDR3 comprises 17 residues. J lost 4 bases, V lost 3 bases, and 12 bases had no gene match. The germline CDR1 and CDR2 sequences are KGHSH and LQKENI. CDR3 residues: CASSPSGPAGGRYEQYF. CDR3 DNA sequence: TGTGCCAGCTCACCCTCTGGGCCAGCGGGGGGGCGGTACGAGCAGTACTTC.

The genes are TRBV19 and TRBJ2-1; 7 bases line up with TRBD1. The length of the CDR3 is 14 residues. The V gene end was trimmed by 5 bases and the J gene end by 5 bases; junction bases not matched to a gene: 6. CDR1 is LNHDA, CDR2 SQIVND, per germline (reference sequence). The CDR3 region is CASSHDRDDNEQFF. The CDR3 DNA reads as TGTGCCAGTAGTCACGACAGGGACGACAATGAGCAGTTCTTC.

CDR3 sequence reads: CASSIVGSNQPQHF. The CDR3 region has the DNA TGTGCCAGTAGTATCGTTGGATCCAATCAGCCCCAGCATTTT. The chain couples TRBV19 to TRBJ1-5; D not resolved. The V and J ends lost 3 bases and 3 bases respectively, with 9 bases between them. Germline values: CDR1 LNHDA, CDR2 SQIVND (reference sequence). This CDR3 contains 14 residues.

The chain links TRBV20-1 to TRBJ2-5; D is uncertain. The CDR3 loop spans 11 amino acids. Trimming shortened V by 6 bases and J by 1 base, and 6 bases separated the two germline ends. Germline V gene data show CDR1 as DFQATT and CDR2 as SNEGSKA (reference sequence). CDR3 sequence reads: CSAPLQETQYF. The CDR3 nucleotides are TGCAGTGCCCCCCTCCAAGAGACCCAGTACTTC.

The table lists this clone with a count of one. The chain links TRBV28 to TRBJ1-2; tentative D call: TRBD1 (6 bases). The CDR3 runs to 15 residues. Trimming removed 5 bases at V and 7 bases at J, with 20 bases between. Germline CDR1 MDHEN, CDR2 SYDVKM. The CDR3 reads CASSGNPTGKRGYTF. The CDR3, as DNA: TGTGCCAGCAGTGGCAACCCTACAGGGAAACGTGGCTACACCTTC.

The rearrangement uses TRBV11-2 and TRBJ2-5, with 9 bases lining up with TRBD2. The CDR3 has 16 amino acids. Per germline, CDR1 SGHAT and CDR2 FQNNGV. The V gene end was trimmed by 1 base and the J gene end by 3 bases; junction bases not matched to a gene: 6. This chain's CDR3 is CASSLAPGLAKETQYF. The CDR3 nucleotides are TGTGCCAGCAGCTTAGCCCCAGGACTAGCGAAAGAGACCCAGTACTTC.

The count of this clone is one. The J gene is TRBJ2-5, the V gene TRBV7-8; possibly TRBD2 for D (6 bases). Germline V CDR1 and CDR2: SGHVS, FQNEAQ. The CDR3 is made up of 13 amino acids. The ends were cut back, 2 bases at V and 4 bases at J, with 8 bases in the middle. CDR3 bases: TGTGCCAGCAGCTTATTGCGGGGAGAGACCCAGTACTTC. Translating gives CASSLLRGETQYF.

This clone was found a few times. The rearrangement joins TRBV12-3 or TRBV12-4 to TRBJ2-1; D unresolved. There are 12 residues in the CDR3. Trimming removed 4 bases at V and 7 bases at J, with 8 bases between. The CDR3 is CASSSARNEQFF. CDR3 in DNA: TGTGCCAGCAGTTCCGCGAGGAATGAGCAGTTCTTC.